The clone carrying this T cell receptor (beta chain) was seen a few times. This specimen belongs to a study of human T cells and chemical hapten exposure. Time point noted: patch test 3, about 24 weeks after DPC sensitization. Treatment defined: therapeutic diphenylcyclopropenone sensitization with weekly scalp DPC. Total RNA came from unfractionated whole blood. Trimming shortened V by 7 bases and J by 10 bases, and 14 bases separated the two germline ends. The CDR3 extends over 13 amino acids. CDR1 MDHEN and CDR2 SYDVKM come from the germline V gene. TCRdb re-analysed the RACE reads in MiXCR, keeping a single row per CDR3 protein. Of roughly 38,000 distinct CDR3 sequences listed, 8% to 9.5% are singletons.

The chain has TRBV28 and TRBJ1-6; tentative D call: TRBD1 (5 bases). The starting material was whole blood, obtained in connection with sensitization to the hapten diphenylcyclopropenone (DPC). The TCR was taken from a man aged 50-59 years with alopecia areata. Some clones in this sample may be carry-over from other donors' samples. In DNA form, the CDR3 reads TGTGCCAGCAACCCGGGGGGGAGGTCACCCCTCCACTTT. Translation gives CASNPGGRSPLHF.